This entry features one TCR beta chain sequence. The CDR3 runs to 15 residues. The V end lost 4 bases, the J end lost 0 bases, and 10 bases lay between the germline ends. Germline V gene sequence: CDR1 MGHRA, CDR2 YSYEKL. This record belongs to a study of response to subunit inactivated influenza vaccine. TCRdb re-analysed the RT-PCR reads in MiXCR, keeping a single row per CDR3 protein. Among about 170,000 distinct CDR3 sequences listed, around 12% were seen once. The sample was also linked to a second study, of T cells expressing NK-cell markers. As that study records: 5'RACE template switching with UMIs produced the TCR beta cDNA. Roughly 6 donors showed dominant NKG2C+ clonotypes comprising about 1.0-7.0% of their CD8+ T cells. The study left the HCMV specificity of expanded NKG2C+ T cell clones unresolved.

The J gene is TRBJ2-1, the V gene TRBV4-1; D is ambiguous. This specimen consisted of CD8+ T cells sorted from PBMCs, obtained approximately 12 days after vaccination. This clonotype originated in a man aged 45-65 years who received an inactivated influenza vaccine. The CDR3 DNA reads as TGCGCCAGCAGCCTCTCCTACAGCTCCTACAATGAGCAGTTCTTC. It codes for CASSLSYSSYNEQFF.